This is a list of T cell receptor beta chains from one sample in a study of cytomegalovirus exposure and HLA in healthy donors. Assay used: immunoSEQ multiplex PCR; TCRdb lists only in-frame clones, some missing. The sample carries 300,000 to 350,000 clones, roughly 90% recorded once. Source material: PBMCs. Every receptor here comes from a man under 40 in good health and CMV-seronegative. The CDR3 runs from the conserved cysteine through the conserved F or W. A D gene is named only where the DNA matches it firmly. Clone size is shown for a subset of rows, as once, few, many or a class of expanded clone.

j_call d_call clone_size cdr3_length v_call cdr3_nt cdr3_aa
TRBJ1-2 TRBD1 NA 18 TRBV18 TGTGCCAGCTCCCGAGAGCCCGGGACAGGGATTACTAACTATGGCTACACCTTC CASSREPGTGITNYGYTF
TRBJ1-5 NA NA 11 TRBV2 TGCGCCAGCAGTTTAGCTCAGCCCCAGCATTTT CASSLAQPQHF
TRBJ2-1 TRBD2 NA 19 TRBV5-4 TGTGCCAGCAGCTCGCGGGGAGGGCTGGCGGGGGGCCCCTACAATGAGCAGTTCTTC CASSSRGGLAGGPYNEQFF
TRBJ1-4 TRBD1 NA 16 TRBV5-1 TGCGCCAGCAGCTTGACCGGGACAGGGATAGGTGAAAAACTGTTTTTT CASSLTGTGIGEKLFF
TRBJ1-1 TRBD1 NA 13 TRBV11-1 TGTGCCAGCTCCTTATCGACAGGGTGGGAAGCTTTCTTT CASSLSTGWEAFF
TRBJ2-7 NA NA 16 TRBV11-3 TGTGCCAGCAGCAGGGGGGGAACCGGGACCCTAAACGAGCAGTACTTC CASSRGGTGTLNEQYF
TRBJ1-4 NA NA 17 TRBV5-1 TGCGCCAGCAGCACCGGACTTAGAACTACAACTAATGAAAAACTGTTTTTT CASSTGLRTTTNEKLFF
TRBJ2-1 NA NA 14 TRBV5-1 TGCGCCAGCGGTGTTAGCGGATCCTACAATGAGCAGTTCTTC CASGVSGSYNEQFF
TRBJ2-7 NA NA 12 TRBV7-9 TGTGCCAGCAGTTCGGACGGGGACGAGCAGTACTTC CASSSDGDEQYF
TRBJ1-5 TRBD1 once 19 TRBV5-8 TGTGCCAGCAGCTTGGGGGACAGACTAACAGATCTTAGCAATCAGCCCCAGCATTTT CASSLGDRLTDLSNQPQHF
TRBJ1-2 NA NA 16 TRBV5-6 TGTGCCAGCAGCTTGGAAGGGTGGGGGCCGAACTATGGCTACACCTTC CASSLEGWGPNYGYTF
TRBJ1-4 NA NA 14 TRBV5-1 TGCGCCAGCAGCTTCGGGACTTCCTATGAAAAACTGTTTTTT CASSFGTSYEKLFF
TRBJ2-7 TRBD1 once 16 TRBV30 TGTGCCTGCCGGGACAGGGAGGCTCCGTACTCCTACGAGCAGTACTTC CACRDREAPYSYEQYF
TRBJ2-3 TRBD1 NA 14 TRBV9 TGTGCCAGCAGCGACAGGGGGCGCACAGATACGCAGTATTTT CASSDRGRTDTQYF
TRBJ2-3 NA NA 15 TRBV29-1 TGCAGCGTTGAAGAAAGGGGGGGCGGGACAGATACGCAGTATTTT CSVEERGGGTDTQYF
TRBJ2-7 NA NA 15 TRBV7-2 TGTGCCAGCAGCTTATGGTTAGGGAGCTCCTACGAGCAGTACTTC CASSLWLGSSYEQYF
TRBJ1-6 NA NA 13 TRBV2 TGTGCCAGCAGGGAAAGCCTCCCCTCGGCCCTCCACTTT CASRESLPSALHF
TRBJ1-3 NA NA 15 TRBV4-1 TGCGCCAGCAGCCAACCGACAGCCTCTGGAAACACCATATATTTT CASSQPTASGNTIYF
TRBJ2-7 NA NA 15 TRBV27 TGTGCCAGCAGTTTATCGGGCCAGCCTCTACGAGAGCAGTACTTC CASSLSGQPLREQYF
TRBJ2-6 TRBD1 NA 18 TRBV5-1 TGCGCCAGCAGCTGGTACATACTCGACAGGGACGGGGCCAACGTCCTGACTTTC CASSWYILDRDGANVLTF
TRBJ2-5 NA NA 13 TRBV2 TGTGCCAGCAGGGGGATCAGAGGGGAGACCCAGTACTTC CASRGIRGETQYF
TRBJ1-5 TRBD1 NA 14 TRBV18 TGTGCCAGCTCTCTTGGACAGGGGGATCAGCCCCAGCATTTT CASSLGQGDQPQHF
TRBJ1-3 NA NA 14 TRBV5-1 TGCGCCAGCAGCTTTGGGGAGAGTGGAAACACCATATATTTT CASSFGESGNTIYF
TRBJ1-4 NA NA 16 TRBV5-1 TGCGCCAGCAGCTTGGATGGGCCAGCACTTAATGAAAAACTGTTTTTT CASSLDGPALNEKLFF
TRBJ2-1 NA NA 14 TRBV5-1 TGCGCCAGCAGTGGAACAGGAACCTACAATGAGCAGTTCTTC CASSGTGTYNEQFF
TRBJ2-2 NA NA 12 TRBV7-2 TGTGCCAGCAGCTACTTAACCGGGGAGCTGTTTTTT CASSYLTGELFF
TRBJ2-5 TRBD1 NA 14 TRBV6-5 TGTGCCAGCAGTCCGGACAGGGGGCGCAAGACCCAGTACTTC CASSPDRGRKTQYF
TRBJ1-2 NA NA 13 TRBV5-1 TGCGCCAGCAGCCCCGGGGGGGTGTATGGCTACACCTTC CASSPGGVYGYTF
TRBJ1-5 NA once 13 TRBV19 TGTGCCAGTAGTACGACTATACAGCAGCCCCAGCATTTT CASSTTIQQPQHF
TRBJ2-5 TRBD2 NA 15 TRBV9 TGTGCCAGCAGCGTAAGCCTAGCGGGGTGGGAGACCCAGTACTTC CASSVSLAGWETQYF
TRBJ1-2 TRBD1 NA 15 TRBV29-1 TGCAGCGCCTATATAGGACAGGGTGAACACTATGGCTACACCTTC CSAYIGQGEHYGYTF
TRBJ2-3 TRBD2 NA 17 TRBV7-2 TGTGCCAGCAGCCGCCAGGGACGGGGGGGCCGAACAGATACGCAGTATTTT CASSRQGRGGRTDTQYF
TRBJ2-7 TRBD1 NA 15 TRBV6-6 TGTGCCAGCAGTTACACCGGGACAGACTCCTACGAGCAGTACTTC CASSYTGTDSYEQYF
TRBJ2-7 TRBD1 NA 15 TRBV10-2 TGCGCCAGCAGTGAGCCACGACAGGGAGCCTACGAGCAGTACTTC CASSEPRQGAYEQYF
TRBJ2-1 TRBD2 NA 15 TRBV10-1 TGCGCCAGCAGTGCTAGCGGGGGGGCTTACAATGAGCAGTTCTTC CASSASGGAYNEQFF
TRBJ2-7 NA NA 14 TRBV29-1 TGCAGCGTTGGGGGGACTTGGAGCTCCTACGAGCAGTACTTC CSVGGTWSSYEQYF
TRBJ2-1 NA NA 13 TRBV6-5 TGTGCCAGCGGCACCTTCAGGGCCAATGAGCAGTTCTTC CASGTFRANEQFF
TRBJ1-6 NA NA 15 TRBV18 TGTGCCAGCTCAACTCAAAGCTCCTATAATTCACCCCTCCACTTT CASSTQSSYNSPLHF
TRBJ2-3 TRBD1 NA 14 TRBV6-1 TGTGCCAGCAGTCTTGACAGGGGGGCAGATACGCAGTATTTT CASSLDRGADTQYF
TRBJ1-3 TRBD1 NA 14 TRBV19 TGTGCCAGTAGTACGACAGGGGATGGAAACACCATATATTTT CASSTTGDGNTIYF